This T cell receptor beta chain was sequenced for a study of T cell repertoires in cytomegalovirus infection. TCRdb redid the calling of the reads with MiXCR, one entry per CDR3 protein. This table holds hundreds of thousands of distinct CDR3 sequences, about a third found once. Per the germline V gene, CDR1 is LNHDA and CDR2 is SQIVND (reference sequence). Unmatched junction bases numbered 11, after V lost 2 bases and J lost 0 bases. The CDR3 runs 19 residues. This chain joins TRBV19 and TRBJ2-1; 9 nucleotides agree with TRBD2. Input material: PBMCs. This TCR was recovered from a human donor in good health (CMV status not recorded). Some clones in this sample may be carry-over from other donors' samples. CDR3 sequence reads: CASSISLAGAMSSYNEQFF. The CDR3 bases are TGTGCCAGTAGTATATCATTAGCGGGGGCGATGAGCTCCTACAATGAGCAGTTCTTC.